This T cell receptor beta chain was profiled in a study of blood T cell repertoires in COVID-19. Study background: Collection of acute and convalescent COVID-19 samples took place in the United States, Italy and Spain. PBMCs, B-cell-depleted T cells, or T cells provided the cDNA or gDNA that made up the material.

Per the study methods: From reference gene primer amplification, estimates of nucleated cell counts were derived. Repertoires were generated with immunoSEQ multiplex PCR, while TCRdb's copy carries only in-frame clones and drops some. That table furnishes V, J and clone size, whereas the DNA furnished D and trimming. The data show 60,000 to 90,000 clones, 75% to 90% seen once. The CDR3 is 15 amino acids. V lost 5 bases, J lost 4 bases, and 7 bases stayed unmatched. Germline loops: CDR1 SGHNT, CDR2 YENEEA. The sample was peripheral blood. The chain recombines TRBV11-3 with TRBJ1-2, with TRBD1 matching over 10 bases. The clonotype originates from a human donor in a cohort sampled during active COVID-19. The CDR3 reads CASSTGTGEIYGYTF. CDR3 DNA: TGTGCCAGCAGCACCGGGACAGGGGAGATCTATGGCTACACCTTC.